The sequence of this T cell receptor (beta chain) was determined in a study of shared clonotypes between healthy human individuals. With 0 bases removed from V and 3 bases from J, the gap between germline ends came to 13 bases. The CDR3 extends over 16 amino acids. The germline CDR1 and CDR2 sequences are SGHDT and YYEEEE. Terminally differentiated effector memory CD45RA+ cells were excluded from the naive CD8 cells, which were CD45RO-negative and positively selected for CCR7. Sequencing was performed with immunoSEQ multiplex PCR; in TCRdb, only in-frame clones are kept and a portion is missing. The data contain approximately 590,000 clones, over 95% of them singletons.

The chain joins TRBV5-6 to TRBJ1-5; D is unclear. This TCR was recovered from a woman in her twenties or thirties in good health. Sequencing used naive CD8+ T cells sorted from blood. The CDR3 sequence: CASSLGWQTLNQPQHF. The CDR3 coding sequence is TGTGCCAGCAGCTTGGGTTGGCAGACCCTCAATCAGCCCCAGCATTTT.